This T cell receptor beta chain was observed in a study of beta chain features in type 1 diabetes. Overall study: The samples had around 98 million sorted cells examined in all.

This clone was counted a few times. Its target is not known. General study points: More deletions and fewer insertions at VDJ junctions were seen in type 1 diabetes patients.

Per the germline V gene, CDR1 is SQVTM and CDR2 is ANQGSEA. V was cut by 4 bases and J by 4 bases, with 7 bases left in between. This CDR3 contains 11 residues. The collection from each donor was one heparinised blood draw averaging about 116 mL. The investigators reverse transcribed all of the isolated RNA, so they sequenced expressed TCRB transcripts. The assay was immunoSEQ multiplex PCR, and TCRdb's table has in-frame clones only and misses some. The sample has a few hundred thousand clones, 11% to 15% seen once. The source of this sequence is a man aged 25 to 40 in good health. This chain connects TRBV29-1 to TRBJ2-5; either TRBD1 or TRBD2 may fit D (5 bases each). The sample consisted of central memory CD4+ T cells from blood. The CDR3 DNA is TGCAGCGTTGGGGGGTTAGAGACCCAGTACTTC. Its protein product is CSVGGLETQYF.